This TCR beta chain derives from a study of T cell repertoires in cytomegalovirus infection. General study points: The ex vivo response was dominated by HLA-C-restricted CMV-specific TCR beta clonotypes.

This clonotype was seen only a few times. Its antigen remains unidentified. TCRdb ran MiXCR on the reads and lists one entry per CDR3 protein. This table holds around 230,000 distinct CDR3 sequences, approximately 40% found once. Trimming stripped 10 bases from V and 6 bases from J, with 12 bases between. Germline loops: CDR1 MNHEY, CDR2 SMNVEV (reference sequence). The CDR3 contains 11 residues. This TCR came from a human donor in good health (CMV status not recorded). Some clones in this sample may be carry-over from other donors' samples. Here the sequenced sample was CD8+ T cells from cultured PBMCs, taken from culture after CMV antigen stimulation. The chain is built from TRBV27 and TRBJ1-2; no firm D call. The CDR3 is CATLTVDGYTF. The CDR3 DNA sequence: TGTGCCACCCTGACCGTGGATGGCTACACCTTC.